These 25 T cell receptor beta chains share one sample of origin, sequenced in a study of blood T cell repertoires in COVID-19 (dated by TCRdb to between 2020 and 2021). Library preparation used the immunoSEQ multiplex PCR assay. Drawn from immuneACCESS, this table holds only the in-frame rearrangements with V and J called that TCRdb kept. Clones are partly lost; checked studies trace under half to an unresolved V gene and leave the rest unexplained. The sample table shows almost 350,000 clones, and approximately 89% are seen once. The ten largest clones take up 3% to 4.5% of the sample. Sequenced input: peripheral blood. The receptors were sampled from a woman aged 55 to 70 with COVID-19, enrolled during active disease.

The J gene is TRBJ1-5, the V gene TRBV4-1; no clear D gene. Trimming took off 1 base at V and 6 bases at J, with 13 bases between the two ends. In germline, CDR1 is MGHRA, CDR2 YSYEKL. This CDR3 is 15 amino acids long. CDR3 coding DNA: TGCGCCAGCAGCCAAGGTGGCAATGAGGGTCAGCCCCAGCATTTT. As protein: CASSQGGNEGQPQHF.

V usage is TRBV5-1 and J usage is TRBJ1-2; 8 positions agree with TRBD1. The trim removed 4 bases at V and 3 bases at J, leaving 5 bases unmatched. This CDR3 is 14 amino acids long. The germline V gene encodes CDR1 SGHRS and CDR2 YFSETQ. Here the CDR3 reads CASSGNRGDYGYTF. In DNA form, the CDR3 reads TGCGCCAGCAGCGGGAACAGGGGGGACTATGGCTACACCTTC.

In this sample, this clone turned up once. The chain is built from TRBV7-2 and TRBJ2-7; D is uncertain. This CDR3 comprises 12 residues. Per the germline V gene, CDR1 is SGHTA and CDR2 is FQGNSA. V lost 5 bases and J 0 bases, leaving 5 bases between the germline ends. CDR3 nucleotides: TGTGCCAGCAGCCCCTCCTCCTACGAGCAGTACTTC. Encoded protein: CASSPSSYEQYF.

The J gene is TRBJ1-6, the V gene TRBV19; 8 bases align to TRBD1. Germline values: CDR1 LNHDA, CDR2 SQIVND (reference sequence). There are 18 residues in the CDR3. Trimming removed 7 bases from V and 0 bases from J; junction bases left unmatched: 11. As DNA, the CDR3 is TGTGCCAGTAACTCAGGGGGCGTAGGTGGCTCCTATAATTCACCCCTCCACTTT. Translation: CASNSGGVGGSYNSPLHF.

The rearrangement links TRBV6-5 to TRBJ1-2; D possibly corresponds to TRBD1 (5 bases). This CDR3 contains 16 residues. Germline CDR1 MNHEY, CDR2 SVGAGI. The V end lost 0 bases, the J end lost 4 bases, and 15 bases lay between the germline ends. The CDR3 region is CASSYSGTGGSYGYTF. DNA of the CDR3: TGTGCCAGCAGTTACTCCGGGACGGGAGGGTCCTATGGCTACACCTTC.

This chain joins TRBV18 and TRBJ1-2; 8 bases align to TRBD1. The germline V gene has CDR1 KGHSH and CDR2 LQKENI. CDR3 length equals 14 residues. After removal of 4 bases from V and 7 bases from J, the junction contained 8 bases not matched to a gene. The CDR3 spells CASSLDRAAGGYTF. The DNA for the CDR3 is TGTGCCAGCTCACTGGACAGGGCCGCGGGTGGCTACACCTTC.

Written as DNA, the CDR3 is TGTGCCAGCAGCTTCCGGGACAGAGATCAGCCCCAGCATTTT. This codes for CASSFRDRDQPQHF. The chain recombines TRBV7-8 with TRBJ1-5; TRBD1 matches at 7 bases. This CDR3 spans 14 amino acids. Trimming took 3 bases from V and 5 from J; bases not matched to a gene: 4. Germline V gives CDR1 SGHVS, CDR2 FQNEAQ. Using reference TRBV7-8 and TRBJ1-5 for the parts outside the CDR3, the full variable domain is GAGVSQSPRYKVAKRGQDVALRCDPISGHVSLFWYQQALGQGPEFLTYFQNEAQLDKSGLPSDRFFAERPEGSVSTLKIQRTQQEDSAVYLCASSFRDRDQPQHFGDGTRLSIL.

This clone appeared once. The V call is TRBV28, the J call TRBJ1-2; maybe TRBD1 (5 bases). Per the germline V gene, CDR1 is MDHEN and CDR2 is SYDVKM. V was trimmed by 3 bases and J by 2 bases, leaving 19 bases between them. The CDR3 runs to 17 residues. CDR3 sequence: CASSFGRAGPANYGYTF. As DNA, the CDR3 is TGTGCCAGCAGTTTTGGTCGCGCAGGGCCAGCGAACTATGGCTACACCTTC.

This chain connects TRBV5-1 to TRBJ2-5, with 7 bases lining up with TRBD2. This CDR3 comprises 13 residues. With 5 bases clipped from V and 5 bases from J, the junction kept 6 bases outside the gene matches. Germline CDR1 and CDR2: SGHRS and YFSETQ. The CDR3 loop reads CASRRGEGETQYF. Here the CDR3 DNA reads TGCGCCAGCAGGAGAGGGGAGGGCGAGACCCAGTACTTC.

J is TRBJ1-2 and V is TRBV5-1; D might be TRBD1 (5 bases). Germline V gene sequence: CDR1 SGHRS, CDR2 YFSETQ. The length of the CDR3 is 15 residues. V was pared by 1 base and J by 2 bases, with 12 bases between. CDR3 coding DNA: TGCGCCAGCAGCTTGACCCAACAGGTGAACTATGGCTACACCTTC. Amino acid sequence: CASSLTQQVNYGYTF.

This sequence joins TRBV7-2 and TRBJ1-1; a weak D match, TRBD1 (5 bases). CDR1 is SGHTA, CDR2 FQGNSA, per germline. This CDR3 spans 14 amino acids. Trimming cost V 5 bases and J 4 bases, with 14 bases left between them. The CDR3, as DNA: TGTGCCAGCAGCAACCAGGGAGGGATCACTGAAGCTTTCTTT. Its protein product is CASSNQGGITEAFF.

V and J are TRBV6-4 and TRBJ2-3, with a possible D match to TRBD1 (7 bases). Germline V gene sequence: CDR1 MRHNA, CDR2 SNTAGT. The CDR3 runs to 12 residues. The V gene lost 3 bases and the J gene lost 8 bases, with 9 bases spanning the gap. This CDR3 is CASSDQGGTQYF. The CDR3 DNA reads TGTGCCAGCAGTGATCAGGGGGGTACGCAGTATTTT.

The chain links TRBV10-3 to TRBJ2-7, with a possible D match to TRBD1 (5 bases). Germline lookup yields CDR1 ENHRY and CDR2 SYGVKD. Trimming took 9 bases from V and 1 from J, leaving 13 bases between them. The CDR3 covers 13 residues. In DNA form, the CDR3 reads TGTGCCATACGCAGGGAAGGGTCCTACGAGCAGTACTTC. This sequence encodes CAIRREGSYEQYF.

At least ten counts were recorded for this clone. V is TRBV28 and J is TRBJ2-7; the D is unclear. Trimming took 7 bases from V and 1 from J, leaving 14 bases between them. The CDR3 extends over 14 amino acids. Germline CDR1 and CDR2: MDHEN and SYDVKM. The CDR3 here is CASTLTVDSYEQYF. Written as DNA, the CDR3 is TGTGCCAGCACCTTAACGGTAGATTCCTACGAGCAGTACTTC.

V gene TRBV4-1 combines with J gene TRBJ1-5; TRBD1 matches 8 bases. With 5 bases clipped from V and 0 bases from J, the junction kept 12 bases outside the gene matches. The CDR3 spans 18 residues. From germline, CDR1 is MGHRA and CDR2 YSYEKL. CDR3 amino acids: CASSAFWTGQYSNQPQHF. The CDR3 DNA reads TGCGCCAGCAGCGCTTTCTGGACAGGGCAATATAGCAATCAGCCCCAGCATTTT.

The chain is built from TRBV12-3 or TRBV12-4 and TRBJ1-2; possible D gene TRBD1, 5 bases. The CDR3 consists of 13 residues. V lost 6 bases, J lost 4 bases, and 12 bases lay in between. The CDR3 is CASSLQVSYGYTF. Here the CDR3 DNA reads TGTGCCAGCAGCTTACAGGTCTCCTATGGCTACACCTTC.

This clone appeared once. The chain combines TRBV30 with TRBJ2-5; D unclear. The CDR3 is 12 amino acids. V shed 3 bases and J shed 5 bases, with 10 bases lying between them. Germline V gene lookup returns CDR1 GTSNPN and CDR2 SVGIG (reference sequence). The CDR3 is CAWSPGGETQYF. CDR3 sequence (DNA): TGTGCCTGGAGCCCGGGTGGGGAGACCCAGTACTTC.

The J gene is TRBJ2-2, the V gene TRBV5-1, with 8 bases matching TRBD2. CDR1 and CDR2 (germline): SGHRS, YFSETQ. This CDR3 region has 16 residues. With V trimmed by 0 bases and J by 1 base, 2 bases remained unmatched. DNA for the CDR3: TGCGCCAGCAGCTTGGCGAGCGGGGGGAACACCGGGGAGCTGTTTTTT. It codes for CASSLASGGNTGELFF.

There are a few counts of this clone. V and J are TRBV5-1 and TRBJ1-1, with D maybe TRBD1 (5 bases). Germline CDR1 is SGHRS and CDR2 is YFSETQ. Trimming pared 4 bases from V and 4 bases from J, leaving 14 bases between. The CDR3 spans 14 residues. The CDR3 DNA sequence: TGCGCCAGCAGCGTTCAGGGTTACGGCACTGAAGCTTTCTTT. It translates to CASSVQGYGTEAFF.

The chain joins TRBV5-4 to TRBJ2-7, with TRBD1 identical over 7 bases. This CDR3 has 14 residues. Per the germline V gene, CDR1 is SGHNT and CDR2 is YYREEE (reference sequence). J was trimmed by 2 bases and V by 3 bases; bases with no gene match: 5. In DNA, the CDR3 is TGTGCCAGCAGCTCCCGGACAGGCCCCTACGAGCAGTACTTC. Translated: CASSSRTGPYEQYF.

The chain joins TRBV9 to TRBJ1-2; weak D call: TRBD1 (5 bases). The length of the CDR3 is 14 residues. CDR1 and CDR2 from the germline V gene are SGDLS and YYNGEE. V was trimmed by 1 base and J by 5 bases, leaving 12 bases between them. The CDR3 spells CASSVRAGMYGYTF. The CDR3 DNA reads as TGTGCCAGCAGCGTACGGGCAGGGATGTATGGCTACACCTTC.

The CDR3 region is CASSLHVNTEAFF. CDR3 sequence (DNA): TGTGCCAGCAGTTTACATGTGAACACTGAAGCTTTCTTT. The rearrangement uses TRBV28 and TRBJ1-1; D gene unclear. The CDR3 length is 13 residues. CDR1 is MDHEN, CDR2 SYDVKM, per germline. Trimming took 2 bases from V and 0 from J, leaving 4 bases between them.

V is TRBV5-5 and J is TRBJ1-2; D is unclear. CDR1 is SGHKS and CDR2 is YYEKEE in the germline V gene (reference sequence). CDR3 length: 15 residues. V was cut by 4 bases and J by 0 bases, with 13 bases left in between. The CDR3 bases are TGTGCCAGCAGCCAAACGAGGGTAACTAACTATGGCTACACCTTC. Amino acid sequence: CASSQTRVTNYGYTF.

The rearrangement joins TRBV6-5 to TRBJ1-1, with D possibly matching TRBD1 (6 bases). The CDR3 totals 12 residues. Trimming left V 3 bases short and J 11 bases short, with 13 bases between. Germline CDR1 and CDR2: MNHEY and SVGAGI. The CDR3 is CASSYRAGEAFF. In DNA, the CDR3 is TGTGCCAGCAGTTATCGGGCAGGGGAGGCTTTCTTT.

This CDR3 is CATSEPWTVNEQFF. CDR3 DNA sequence: TGTGCCACCAGTGAACCCTGGACAGTCAATGAGCAGTTCTTC. The V gene is TRBV24-1, the J gene TRBJ2-1, with a weak D call TRBD1 (6 bases). Between the trimmed V and J ends, which lost 4 bases and 6 bases, there was a span of 12 bases. Germline CDR1 is KGHDR and CDR2 is SFDVKD. The CDR3 runs 14 residues.